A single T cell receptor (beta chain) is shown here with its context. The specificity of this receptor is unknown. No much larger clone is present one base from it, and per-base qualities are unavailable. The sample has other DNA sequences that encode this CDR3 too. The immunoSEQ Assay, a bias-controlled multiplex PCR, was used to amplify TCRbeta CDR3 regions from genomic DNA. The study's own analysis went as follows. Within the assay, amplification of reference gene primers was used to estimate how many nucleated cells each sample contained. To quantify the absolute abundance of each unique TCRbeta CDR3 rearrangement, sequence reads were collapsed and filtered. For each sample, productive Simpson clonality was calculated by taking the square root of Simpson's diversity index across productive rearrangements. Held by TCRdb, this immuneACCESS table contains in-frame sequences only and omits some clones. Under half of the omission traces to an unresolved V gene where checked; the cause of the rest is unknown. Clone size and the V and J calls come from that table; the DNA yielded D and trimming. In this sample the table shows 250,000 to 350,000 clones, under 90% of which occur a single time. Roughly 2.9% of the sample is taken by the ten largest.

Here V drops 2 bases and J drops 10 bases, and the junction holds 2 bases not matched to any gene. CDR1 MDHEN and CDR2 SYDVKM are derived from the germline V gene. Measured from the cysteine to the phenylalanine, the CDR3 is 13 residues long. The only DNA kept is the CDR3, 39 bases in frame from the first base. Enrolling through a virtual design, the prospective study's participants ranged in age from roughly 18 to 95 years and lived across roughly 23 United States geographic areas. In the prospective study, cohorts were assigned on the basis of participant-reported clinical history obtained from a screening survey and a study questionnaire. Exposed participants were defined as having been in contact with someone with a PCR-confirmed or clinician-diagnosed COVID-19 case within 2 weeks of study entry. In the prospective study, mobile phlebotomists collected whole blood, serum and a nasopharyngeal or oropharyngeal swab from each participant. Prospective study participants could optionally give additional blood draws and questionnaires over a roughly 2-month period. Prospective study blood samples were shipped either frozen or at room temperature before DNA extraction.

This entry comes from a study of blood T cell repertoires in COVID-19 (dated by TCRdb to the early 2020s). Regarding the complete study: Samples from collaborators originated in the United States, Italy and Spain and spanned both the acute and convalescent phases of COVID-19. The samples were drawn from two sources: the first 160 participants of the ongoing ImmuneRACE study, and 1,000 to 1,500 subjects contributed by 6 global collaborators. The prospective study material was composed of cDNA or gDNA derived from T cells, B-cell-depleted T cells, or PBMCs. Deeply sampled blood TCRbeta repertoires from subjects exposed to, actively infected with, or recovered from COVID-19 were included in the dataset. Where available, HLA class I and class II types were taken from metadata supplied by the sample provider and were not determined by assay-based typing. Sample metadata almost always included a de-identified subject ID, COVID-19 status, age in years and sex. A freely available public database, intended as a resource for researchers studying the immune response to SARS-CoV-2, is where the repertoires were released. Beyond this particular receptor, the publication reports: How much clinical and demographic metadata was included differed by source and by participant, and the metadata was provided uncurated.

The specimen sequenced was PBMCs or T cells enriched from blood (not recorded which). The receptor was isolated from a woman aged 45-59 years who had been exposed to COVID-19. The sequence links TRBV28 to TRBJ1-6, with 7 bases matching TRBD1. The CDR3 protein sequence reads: CASSLRGPSPLHF. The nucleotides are TGTGCCAGCAGTTTAAGGGGGCCATCACCCCTCCACTTT.